This passage covers 22 T cell receptor beta chains from one sample sequenced in a study of early T cells in non-severe SARS-CoV-2 infection. TCRdb called the 5' RACE reads again in MiXCR, with one record for every CDR3 protein. The sample consists of some 87,000 distinct CDR3 sequences, about 12% of them appearing once. What was sequenced was whole blood. These receptors originate from an adult who was a healthcare worker with PCR-confirmed SARS-CoV-2 infection or an uninfected control (not recorded which).

This clonotype was seen at least ten times. The chain uses TRBV11-3 and TRBJ1-2; D may be TRBD1 (5 bases). Germline V gene sequence: CDR1 SGHNT, CDR2 YENEEA. Trimming stripped 0 bases from V and 4 bases from J, with 15 bases between. This CDR3 region has 16 residues. This chain's CDR3 is CASSLESLPGSYGYTF. The CDR3, as DNA: TGTGCCAGCAGCTTAGAGTCCCTCCCAGGGAGCTATGGCTACACCTTC.

The V and J genes are TRBV5-8 and TRBJ1-2; a possible D gene is TRBD1 (6 bases). CDR3 length: 13 residues. The V end was cut by 3 bases, the J end by 7 bases, with 13 bases between. Per germline, CDR1 SGHTS and CDR2 YDEGEE. CDR3 region: CASSYRGGAGYTF. For the CDR3, the DNA is TGTGCCAGCAGCTATAGAGGGGGGGCTGGCTACACCTTC.

This clonotype was seen repeatedly, ten times or more. The chain has TRBV20-1 and TRBJ2-6, with D maybe TRBD1 (6 bases). This CDR3 region has 19 residues. V was pared by 3 bases and J by 0 bases, with 21 bases between. Germline V CDR1 and CDR2: DFQATT, SNEGSKA (reference sequence). The CDR3 DNA reads as TGCAGTGCTAGGGGGGCATTGGGTATTCCTAACTCTGGGGCCAACGTCCTGACTTTC. Translating it yields CSARGALGIPNSGANVLTF.

Only a few counts were recorded for this clonotype. J is TRBJ2-3 and V is TRBV7-2; the D is unclear. V lost 5 bases and J lost 0, with 12 bases in between. This CDR3 has 15 residues. The germline V gene encodes CDR1 SGHTA and CDR2 FQGNSA. The CDR3 DNA reads as TGTGCCAGCAGCCGCTCAATGGCTAGCACAGATACGCAGTATTTT. As protein: CASSRSMASTDTQYF.

This clonotype came up many times. This chain joins TRBV7-9 and TRBJ2-7; 7 nucleotides match TRBD1. Per the germline V gene, CDR1 is SEHNR and CDR2 is FQNEAQ (reference sequence). V trimming: 10 bases; J trimming: 1 base; junction bases outside the gene matches: 10. The CDR3 sequence is 14 residues long. The CDR3 bases are TGTGCCACCCAAAGGACAGGCGGATCCTACGAGCAGTACTTC. It yields the protein CATQRTGGSYEQYF.

This clonotype appeared many times. V and J are TRBV24-1 and TRBJ2-1, with D perhaps matching TRBD2 (5 bases). The CDR3 consists of 17 residues. V lost 3 bases, J lost 0 bases, and 14 bases lay in between. CDR1 and CDR2 (germline): KGHDR, SFDVKD. CDR3 coding DNA: TGTGCCACCAGTGATCCCCCACGAGGGAGCTCCTACAATGAGCAGTTCTTC. Translated: CATSDPPRGSSYNEQFF.

V is TRBV3-1 and J is TRBJ2-7; no reliable D call. The V gene's germline CDR1 is LGHDT and CDR2 YNNKEL (reference sequence). V was shortened by 4 bases and J by 1 base, with 8 bases between the two germline ends. The CDR3 extends over 13 amino acids. The CDR3 DNA follows: TGTGCCAGCAGCCGCCCGCCATCCTACGAGCAGTACTTC. Translating it yields CASSRPPSYEQYF.

A few counts support this clonotype. The chain carries TRBV5-1 and TRBJ1-1; 8 bases agree with TRBD1. Trimming removed 4 bases from V and 3 bases from J; junction bases left unmatched: 2. This CDR3 has 13 amino acids. Germline-derived CDR1 and CDR2 are SGHRS and YFSETQ. CDR3 in amino acids: CASSETGDTEAFF. CDR3 DNA: TGCGCCAGCAGCGAGACAGGGGACACTGAAGCTTTCTTT. The complete variable domain, with remaining parts taken from reference TRBV5-1 and TRBJ1-1, reads KAGVTQTPRYLIKTRGQQVTLSCSPISGHRSVSWYQQTPGQGLQFLFEYFSETQRNKGNFPGRFSGRQFSNSRSEMNVSTLELGDSALYLCASSETGDTEAFFGQGTRLTVV.

This clonotype was seen more than once but under ten times. The gene calls are TRBV6-1 and TRBJ1-6; D is possibly TRBD1 (5 bases). Trimming stripped 4 bases from V and 0 bases from J, with 13 bases between. The germline CDR1 and CDR2 sequences are MNHNS and SASEGT. CDR3 length: 17 amino acids. For the CDR3, the DNA is TGTGCCAGCAGTGGGCACCGACAGAGCTCCTATAATTCACCCCTCCACTTT. Its translation is CASSGHRQSSYNSPLHF.

This chain links TRBV10-3 with TRBJ2-7; TRBD2 agrees at 8 bases. The ends lost 6 bases at V and 6 bases at J; junction bases unmatched: 13. CDR3 length equals 15 residues. Looked up from germline, CDR1 is ENHRY and CDR2 is SYGVKD. Here the CDR3 reads CAIRKTSADNAEQYF. The CDR3 DNA sequence: TGTGCCATCAGGAAGACTAGCGCGGACAACGCCGAGCAGTACTTC.

This clonotype was observed at least ten times. The chain is built from TRBV29-1 and TRBJ1-1, with D hard to call. CDR1 and CDR2 from the germline V gene are SQVTM and ANQGSEA. The V end lost 5 bases, the J end lost 3 bases, and 10 bases lay between the germline ends. This CDR3 contains 12 residues. The CDR3 bases are TGCAGCGTTTATTTCTGGGACACTGAAGCTTTCTTT. Amino acids: CSVYFWDTEAFF.

The gene calls are TRBV11-3 and TRBJ2-3, with 13 bases lining up with TRBD2. CDR1 is SGHNT and CDR2 is YENEEA in the germline V gene. After removal of 2 bases from V and 2 bases from J, the junction contained 4 bases not matched to a gene. The CDR3 totals 17 residues. Here the CDR3 reads CASSLRGTSGITDTQYF. In DNA form, the CDR3 reads TGTGCCAGCAGCTTAAGGGGGACTAGCGGGATCACAGATACGCAGTATTTT. The full variable domain, with the rest looked up from reference TRBV11-3 and TRBJ2-3, is EAGVVQSPRYKIIEKKQPVAFWCNPISGHNTLYWYLQNLGQGPELLIRYENEEAVDDSQLPKDRFSAERLKGVDSTLKIQPAELGDSAVYLCASSLRGTSGITDTQYFGPGTRLTVL.

CDR3 nucleotides: TGTGCCAGCAGCCTTGGGACAGTTTACACCTTC. It codes for CASSLGTVYTF. This sequence joins TRBV12-3 or TRBV12-4 and TRBJ1-2, with TRBD1 matching over 7 bases. The CDR3 runs to 11 residues. V was clipped by 6 bases and J by 11 bases; unmatched bases: 6.

This clonotype showed up just a few times. The chain combines TRBV27 with TRBJ2-7; 7 bases align to TRBD1. J gave up 3 bases and V 7 bases, and 9 bases lay outside the gene matches. This CDR3 has 14 residues. Germline V gene data show CDR1 as MNHEY and CDR2 as SMNVEV (reference sequence). The CDR3 nucleotides read TGTGCCAGCATGACAGGGATGGGGAGCTACGAGCAGTACTTC. It yields the protein CASMTGMGSYEQYF.

This clonotype was recorded only once. The chain links TRBV6-5 to TRBJ2-5; D is uncertain. Per the germline V gene, CDR1 is MNHEY and CDR2 is SVGAGI. CDR3 length equals 13 residues. V lost 6 bases to trimming and J lost 6 bases, with 14 bases between them. CDR3 residues: CASSLSTYKTQYF. The CDR3 coding sequence is TGTGCCAGCAGCCTCTCGACCTACAAGACCCAGTACTTC.

This clonotype was detected ten times or more. This chain uses TRBV18 with TRBJ2-7; 7 nucleotides line up with TRBD1. In germline, CDR1 is KGHSH, CDR2 LQKENI. J lost 5 bases, V lost 5 bases, and 6 bases had no gene match. The CDR3 runs 13 residues. As DNA, the CDR3 is TGTGCCAGCTCAAGAAAACAGGGGAACGAGCAGTACTTC. This sequence encodes CASSRKQGNEQYF.

The table lists this clonotype with a few counts. This chain's CDR3 is CASSPRLAGYNEQFF. The CDR3 bases are TGTGCCAGCAGTCCTCGACTAGCGGGGTACAATGAGCAGTTCTTC. J is TRBJ2-1 and V is TRBV6-5; TRBD2 matches 11 bases. Trimming cost V 5 bases and J 4 bases; bases outside gene matches: 4. CDR3 length equals 15 residues. Germline assignment: CDR1 MNHEY and CDR2 SVGAGI.

The chain joins TRBV6-5 to TRBJ1-1, with a possible D match to TRBD1 (6 bases). There are 14 residues in the CDR3. The ends were cut back, 6 bases at V and 3 bases at J, with 14 bases in the middle. The germline V gene has CDR1 MNHEY and CDR2 SVGAGI. The CDR3 spells CASSTGTKYTEAFF. The CDR3 DNA follows: TGTGCCAGCAGCACAGGGACTAAGTACACTGAAGCTTTCTTT.

The V and J genes are TRBV20-1 and TRBJ1-2; 8 bases match TRBD1. Losses at the gene ends were 4 bases for V and 8 bases for J; bases not matched to a gene: 9. There are 13 residues in the CDR3. Germline CDR1 reads DFQATT; CDR2 reads SNEGSKA (reference sequence). This CDR3 reads CSATRIRGQGYTF. For the CDR3, the DNA is TGCAGTGCTACCCGCATCAGGGGGCAAGGCTACACCTTC.

At least ten counts were recorded for this clonotype. The rearrangement joins TRBV4-2 to TRBJ2-3, with a weak D call TRBD1 (6 bases). The ends were cut back, 0 bases at V and 4 bases at J, with 14 bases in the middle. CDR3 length: 16 amino acids. CDR1 and CDR2 (germline): LGHNA, YNFKEQ. This chain's CDR3 is CASSQDMAGEADTQYF. As DNA, the CDR3 is TGTGCCAGCAGCCAAGATATGGCAGGGGAAGCAGATACGCAGTATTTT.

This clonotype came up many times. The V call is TRBV20-1, the J call TRBJ1-2; a possible D gene is TRBD1 (6 bases). The CDR3 loop spans 13 amino acids. Germline-derived CDR1 and CDR2 are DFQATT and SNEGSKA (reference sequence). V was clipped by 6 bases and J by 1 base, with 12 bases between them. For the CDR3, the DNA is TGCAGTGCCACGGGACACAATAACTATGGCTACACCTTC. It translates to CSATGHNNYGYTF.

This clonotype was seen many times. This rearrangement joins TRBV29-1 to TRBJ1-3; D is unresolved. Germline-derived CDR1 and CDR2 are SQVTM and ANQGSEA. This CDR3 region has 13 residues. V shed 4 bases and J shed 0 bases, with 7 bases lying between them. The CDR3 region is CSVAGFSGNTIYF. The DNA of the CDR3 is TGCAGCGTTGCCGGGTTCTCTGGAAACACCATATATTTT.